Below, 17 T cell receptor beta chains from the same sample are listed, as sequenced in a study of cytotoxic CD8 clonotypes in ibrutinib-treated CLL. Produced via immunoSEQ multiplex PCR; TCRdb's table is partial and in-frame only. This sample has more than 200,000 clones, with 60% to 75% found just once. The sample consisted of PBMCs, taken after 24 months of ibrutinib treatment. The source of these receptors is a human donor with chronic lymphocytic leukemia.

CDR3 sequence: CATLAGREQYF. The CDR3 region has the DNA TGTGCCACACTAGCGGGACGCGAGCAGTACTTC. The chain joins TRBV28 to TRBJ2-7; 10 nucleotides line up with TRBD2. Germline trimming cut 10 bases from V and 6 bases from J; bases unmatched to any gene: 3. Germline assignment: CDR1 MDHEN and CDR2 SYDVKM. The CDR3 has 11 amino acids.

The genes are TRBV5-1 and TRBJ2-7, with TRBD2 identical over 10 bases. Germline CDR1 and CDR2: SGHRS and YFSETQ. This CDR3 is 15 amino acids long. V shed 4 bases and J 5 bases; nucleotides not matched to a gene: 9. The CDR3 reads CASSPLAGAQDEQYF. The DNA for the CDR3 is TGCGCCAGCAGCCCCCTAGCGGGAGCTCAGGACGAGCAGTACTTC.

This rearrangement joins TRBV30 to TRBJ2-2; D unresolved. Trimming took off 4 bases at V and 5 bases at J, with 14 bases between the two ends. CDR1 GTSNPN and CDR2 SVGIG come from the germline V gene (reference sequence). The CDR3 totals 14 residues. As DNA, the CDR3 is TGTGCCTGGATAAATCCGGGTTGGACCGGGGAGCTGTTTTTT. Translation gives CAWINPGWTGELFF.

This clone was counted a single time. This rearrangement joins TRBV6-4 to TRBJ2-1, with 15 bases fitting TRBD2. V lost 5 bases and J lost 9; bases outside the gene matches: 14. Germline CDR1 MRHNA, CDR2 SNTAGT. The CDR3 runs to 18 residues. This chain's CDR3 is CASSLTPSGLAGGSEQFF. The CDR3, as DNA: TGTGCCAGCAGTCTCACCCCCTCAGGACTAGCGGGAGGGAGTGAGCAGTTCTTC.

The sample holds one count of this clone. This chain uses TRBV16 with TRBJ2-5; tentative D call: TRBD1 (5 bases). Germline CDR1 reads KGHSY; CDR2 reads FQNENV. Trimming shortened V by 2 bases and J by 4 bases, and 8 bases separated the two germline ends. This CDR3 is built from 13 residues. As DNA, the CDR3 is TGTGCCAGCAGCCAACAGGGTGGAGAGACCCAGTACTTC. It encodes CASSQQGGETQYF. Complete variable domain (other parts from reference TRBV16 and TRBJ2-5): GEEVAQTPKHLVRGEGQKAKLYCAPIKGHSYVFWYQQVLKNEFKFLISFQNENVFDETGMPKERFSAKCLPNSPCSLEIQATKLEDSAVYFCASSQQGGETQYFGPGTRLLVL.

The chain combines TRBV5-1 with TRBJ2-2; the D gene could be TRBD1 or TRBD2 (5 bases each). The CDR3 spans 15 residues. Germline CDR1 is SGHRS and CDR2 is YFSETQ. V gave up 4 bases and J gave up 2 bases, with 12 bases separating them. The CDR3 nucleotides read TGCGCCAGCAGCCCCGGGACGGATAACACCGGGGAGCTGTTTTTT. Encoded protein: CASSPGTDNTGELFF.

The chain uses TRBV7-3 and TRBJ1-4; the D gene is possibly TRBD1 (5 bases). The CDR3 length is 13 residues. Germline V CDR1 and CDR2: SGHTA, FQGTGA. V was shortened by 2 bases and J by 7 bases, with 8 bases between the two germline ends. CDR3 amino acids: CASSLFGGEKLFF. The CDR3 DNA reads TGTGCCAGCAGCTTATTCGGGGGTGAAAAACTGTTTTTT.

The V call is TRBV4-2, the J call TRBJ2-7; 12 positions agree with TRBD2. This CDR3 contains 18 residues. Germline lookup yields CDR1 LGHNA and CDR2 YNFKEQ. V gave up 0 bases and J gave up 4 bases; unmatched junction bases: 10. CDR3 region: CASSQETLAGGSWYEQYF. The CDR3 DNA follows: TGTGCCAGCAGCCAAGAAACCCTAGCGGGAGGGTCTTGGTACGAGCAGTACTTC.

This clone was recorded a few times. This chain links TRBV18 with TRBJ1-1; 8 bases agree with TRBD1. The CDR3 covers 14 residues. V lost 4 bases to trimming and J lost 8 bases; unmatched junction nucleotides: 9. The germline V gene encodes CDR1 KGHSH and CDR2 LQKENI. CDR3 amino acids: CASSLRQGTDEAFF. CDR3 nucleotide sequence: TGTGCCAGCTCACTCAGACAGGGGACGGACGAAGCTTTCTTT.

The CDR3 region is CASSQDPRHEQFF. In DNA form, the CDR3 reads TGTGCCAGCAGCCAGGACCCGAGGCATGAGCAGTTCTTC. The rearrangement joins TRBV4-2 to TRBJ2-1; D unclear. Germline CDR1 reads LGHNA; CDR2 reads YNFKEQ. This CDR3 is 13 amino acids long. V shed 3 bases and J shed 8 bases, with 11 bases lying between them.

The J gene is TRBJ2-1, the V gene TRBV29-1, with D possibly TRBD2 on 5 matching bases. Germline loops: CDR1 SQVTM, CDR2 ANQGSEA. This CDR3 contains 12 residues. V was clipped by 6 bases and J by 4 bases, with 10 bases between them. The CDR3 is CSVTREYNEQFF. The CDR3 coding sequence is TGCAGCGTGACCCGGGAATACAATGAGCAGTTCTTC.

The rearrangement links TRBV18 to TRBJ2-2; 8 nucleotides align to TRBD2. From germline, CDR1 is KGHSH and CDR2 LQKENI. CDR3 size: 15 residues. The J segment lost 2 bases and the V segment lost 6 bases, leaving 5 bases of the junction unmatched. The CDR3 region is CASSSSGGNTGELFF. The CDR3, as DNA: TGTGCCAGCTCCAGCAGCGGGGGTAACACCGGGGAGCTGTTTTTT. The full variable domain, with the rest looked up from reference TRBV18 and TRBJ2-2, is NAGVMQNPRHLVRRRGQEARLRCSPMKGHSHVYWYRQLPEEGLKFMVYLQKENIIDESGMPKERFSAEFPKEGPSILRIQQVVRGDSAAYFCASSSSGGNTGELFFGEGSRLTVL.

This chain joins TRBV29-1 and TRBJ2-1, with 14 bases matching TRBD2. Germline V lookup: CDR1 SQVTM, CDR2 ANQGSEA. The CDR3 is made up of 16 amino acids. The trim removed 7 bases at V and 6 bases at J, leaving 11 bases unmatched. The CDR3 DNA follows: TGCAGCGGATTAGGGACTAGCGGGAGAAAAGGCAATGAGCAGTTCTTC. Its protein product is CSGLGTSGRKGNEQFF.

This clone has more than one count but fewer than ten. This chain links TRBV2 with TRBJ2-6; D is perhaps TRBD1 (6 bases). The CDR3 runs 18 residues. CDR1 SNHLY and CDR2 FYNNEI come from the germline V gene. Deletions cut 6 bases from V and 4 bases from J, with 22 bases between. DNA of the CDR3: TGTGCCAGCAGCCCCATAGGGGCAGGGGTCTTCGGGGCCAACGTCCTGACTTTC. It encodes CASSPIGAGVFGANVLTF.

V is TRBV2 and J is TRBJ1-1, with 9 bases that match TRBD1. The V segment lost 8 bases and the J segment 6 bases; nucleotides outside the gene matches: 4. The CDR3 sequence is 12 residues long. Germline loops: CDR1 SNHLY, CDR2 FYNNEI. The CDR3 DNA reads as TGTGCCAGCTGCCGGGACAGGGCTGAAGCTTTCTTT. This gives the protein CASCRDRAEAFF.

The chain employs TRBV18 and TRBJ2-2; D remains unclear. Trimming shortened V by 3 bases and J by 4 bases, and 12 bases separated the two germline ends. The length of the CDR3 is 15 residues. Germline loops: CDR1 KGHSH, CDR2 LQKENI. This CDR3 reads CASSPEGSGTGELFF. Written as DNA, the CDR3 is TGTGCCAGCTCACCGGAAGGCTCGGGCACCGGGGAGCTGTTTTTT.

The sample holds a few counts of this clone. CDR3 DNA: TGTGCCAGCAGCCAGAGCGGGAGCTATGGCTACACCTTC. The encoded protein is CASSQSGSYGYTF. The chain carries TRBV7-3 and TRBJ1-2; no clear D. Looked up from germline, CDR1 is SGHTA and CDR2 is FQGTGA. The CDR3 is made up of 13 amino acids. V lost 5 bases, J lost 4 bases, and 11 bases lay in between.